The clone carrying this T cell receptor beta chain was observed at least ten times. What it binds is unknown. Read sequence stops 3 residues before the CDR3 end, and the germline J gene provides the missing end. Control and CVID samples contributed equal amounts of genomic DNA. Profiled with immunoSEQ multiplex PCR; TCRdb holds only in-frame clones, not every one. The sample was found to contain about 45,000 clones, and every one recurs. The data belong to a study of T cell clonality in common variable immunodeficiency. Findings and limits, study-wide: Compared with controls, CVID subjects had fewer shared TCRbeta clones. In common variable immunodeficiency, TCR beta chains reportedly carried fewer deletions and N-nucleotide insertions.

Losses at the gene ends were 0 bases for V and 6 bases for J; bases not matched to a gene: 4. Per the germline V gene, CDR1 is DFQATT and CDR2 is SNEGSKA (reference sequence). This CDR3 has 15 amino acids. The receptor's source is a person aged 18-70 years in good health. The chain couples TRBV20-1 to TRBJ2-1, with TRBD2 matching over 11 bases. The sequenced sample consisted of peripheral blood mononuclear cells. CDR3 protein: CSARDFGLAGNEQFF. Partial CDR3 DNA: TGCAGTGCTAGAGATTTCGGACTAGCGGGCAATGAG.